This TCR beta chain was documented in a study of cytomegalovirus exposure and HLA in healthy donors. Study at large: There were 70 million to 95 million unique TCRs (from HLA-typed donors) in an early data release. Findings of the study overall: According to reports, the classifier identified cytomegalovirus status with high specificity and sensitivity. Researchers reported in a later analysis that a missense DCLRE1C variant was tied to TCR beta V- and J-gene trimming. TCR beta V segments were, for the most part, productive about 87% or about 30% of the time in an earlier analysis.

CDR3 size: 14 residues. The germline V gene has CDR1 MNHNS and CDR2 SASEGT. V was pared by 6 bases and J by 6 bases, with 18 bases between. For this clone: Its target is not known.

Amplification used 60 Vbeta primers and 13 Jbeta primers. TCRdb keeps only in-frame clones here, not all; method: immunoSEQ multiplex PCR. Of 250,000 to 350,000 clones listed, approximately 90% are singletons. The sample taken for sequencing was PBMCs. The receptor comes from a man aged 35 to 55 in good health and CMV-seropositive. The chain uses TRBV6-1 and TRBJ2-7, with D perhaps matching TRBD1 (7 bases). CDR3 amino acids: CASRTGWDLGEQYF. Written as DNA, the CDR3 is TGTGCCAGCAGGACAGGGTGGGACTTGGGCGAGCAGTACTTC.